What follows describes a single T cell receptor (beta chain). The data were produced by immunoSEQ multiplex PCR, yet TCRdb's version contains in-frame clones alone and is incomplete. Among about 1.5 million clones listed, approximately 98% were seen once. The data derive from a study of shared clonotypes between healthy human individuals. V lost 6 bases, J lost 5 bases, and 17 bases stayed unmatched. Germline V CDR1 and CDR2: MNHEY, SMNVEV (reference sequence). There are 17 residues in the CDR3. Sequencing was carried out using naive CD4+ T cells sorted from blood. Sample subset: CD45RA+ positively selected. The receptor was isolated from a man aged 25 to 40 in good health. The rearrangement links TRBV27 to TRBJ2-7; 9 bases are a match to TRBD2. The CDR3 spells CASSPKPGLAFSDEQYF. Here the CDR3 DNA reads TGTGCCAGCAGCCCCAAACCGGGACTAGCTTTTTCCGACGAGCAGTACTTC.